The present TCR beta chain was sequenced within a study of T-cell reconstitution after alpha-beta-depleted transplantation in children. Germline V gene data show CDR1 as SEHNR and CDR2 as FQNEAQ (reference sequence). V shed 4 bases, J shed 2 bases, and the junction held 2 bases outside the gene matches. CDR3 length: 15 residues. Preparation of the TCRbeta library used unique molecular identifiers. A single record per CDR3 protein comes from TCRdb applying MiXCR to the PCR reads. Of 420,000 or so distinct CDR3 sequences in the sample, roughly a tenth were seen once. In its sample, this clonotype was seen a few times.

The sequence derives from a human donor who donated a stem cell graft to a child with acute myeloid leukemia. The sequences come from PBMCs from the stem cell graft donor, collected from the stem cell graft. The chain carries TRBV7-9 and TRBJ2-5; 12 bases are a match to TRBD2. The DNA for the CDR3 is TGTGCCAGCAGCTGGACTAGCGGGGATCAAGAGACCCAGTACTTC. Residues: CASSWTSGDQETQYF.